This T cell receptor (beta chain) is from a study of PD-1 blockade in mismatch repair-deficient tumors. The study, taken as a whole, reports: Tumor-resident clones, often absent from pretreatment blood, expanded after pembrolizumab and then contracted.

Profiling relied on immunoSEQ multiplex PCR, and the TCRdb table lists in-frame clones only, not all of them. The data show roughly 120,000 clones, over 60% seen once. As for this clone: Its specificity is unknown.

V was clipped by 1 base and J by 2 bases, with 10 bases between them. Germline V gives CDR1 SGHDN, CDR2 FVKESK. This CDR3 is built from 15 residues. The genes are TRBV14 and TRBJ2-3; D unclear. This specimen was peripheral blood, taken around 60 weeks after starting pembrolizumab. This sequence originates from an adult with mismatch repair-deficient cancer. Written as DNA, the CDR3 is TGTGCCAGCAGCCAAGGAGGAGCTAACACAGATACGCAGTATTTT. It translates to CASSQGGANTDTQYF.